The 26 T cell receptor beta chains below were found in one sample sequenced in a study of shared clonotypes between healthy human individuals. TCRdb's table, derived via immunoSEQ multiplex PCR, lists solely in-frame clones and lacks some. The sample includes about 2 million clones, about 95% of them seen just once. Sequencing was performed on naive CD4+ T cells sorted from blood. Subset noted: CD45RA+ positively selected. These receptors were obtained from a man aged 18 to 29 in good health.

V usage is TRBV2 and J usage is TRBJ2-1; 7 nucleotides align to TRBD2. V was clipped by 7 bases and J by 0 bases; unmatched bases: 3. This CDR3 is 14 amino acids long. CDR1 and CDR2 (germline): SNHLY, FYNNEI. This CDR3 reads CASTGGFSYNEQFF. In DNA form, the CDR3 reads TGTGCCAGCACCGGGGGGTTCTCCTACAATGAGCAGTTCTTC.

The chain combines TRBV30 with TRBJ2-3; no reliable D call. The V and J ends lost 7 bases and 2 bases respectively, with 10 bases between them. There are 12 residues in the CDR3. Germline loops: CDR1 GTSNPN, CDR2 SVGIG (reference sequence). In nucleotides, the CDR3 is TGTGCCTCCGTCTTTACCACAGATACGCAGTATTTT. Protein product: CASVFTTDTQYF.

The chain carries TRBV11-2 and TRBJ1-1; TRBD1 aligns across 7 bases. This CDR3 has 12 amino acids. Looked up from germline, CDR1 is SGHAT and CDR2 is FQNNGV. V shed 1 base, J shed 10 bases, and the junction held 3 bases outside the gene matches. CDR3 in DNA: TGTGCCAGCAGCTTAGGCGGGACAGCAGCTTTCTTT. Protein sequence: CASSLGGTAAFF.

The gene calls are TRBV2 and TRBJ1-2; the D gene is possibly TRBD1 (5 bases). CDR1 and CDR2 from the germline V gene are SNHLY and FYNNEI. Trimming cost V 8 bases and J 6 bases, with 19 bases left between them. This CDR3 spans 14 amino acids. CDR3: CASAGDAENDGYTF. The CDR3 DNA sequence: TGTGCCAGCGCGGGGGACGCGGAAAATGATGGCTACACCTTC.

The chain carries TRBV30 and TRBJ2-1; 9 positions match TRBD2. The germline CDR1 and CDR2 sequences are GTSNPN and SVGIG (reference sequence). The CDR3 totals 16 residues. V gave up 3 bases and J gave up 4 bases; unmatched junction bases: 10. CDR3 region: CAWRPWERGVYNEQFF. The CDR3 DNA sequence: TGTGCCTGGAGACCCTGGGAGCGGGGGGTTTACAATGAGCAGTTCTTC. The variable domain in full, with the rest retrieved from reference TRBV30 and TRBJ2-1, is SQTIHQWPATLVQPVGSPLSLECTVEGTSNPNLYWYRQAAGRGLQLLFYSVGIGQISSEVPQNLSASRPQDRQFILSSKKLLLSDSGFYLCAWRPWERGVYNEQFFGPGTRLTVL.

This chain uses TRBV5-4 with TRBJ2-1; D is perhaps TRBD1 or TRBD2 (5 bases each). The CDR3 has 15 residues. V lost 4 bases and J 9 bases, leaving 20 bases between the germline ends. Per germline, CDR1 SGHNT and CDR2 YYREEE (reference sequence). As DNA, the CDR3 is TGTGCCAGCAGCCCCCGGTGGGGCGGGTCTGGTGAGCAGTTCTTC. The encoded protein is CASSPRWGGSGEQFF. Combining the CDR3 with reference TRBV5-4 and TRBJ2-1 gives the whole variable domain ETGVTQSPTHLIKTRGQQVTLRCSSQSGHNTVSWYQQALGQGPQFIFQYYREEENGRGNFPPRFSGLQFPNYSSELNVNALELDDSALYLCASSPRWGGSGEQFFGPGTRLTVL.

This clone was seen only a few times. CDR3 in amino acids: CASSLTGDPHSPLHF. The CDR3 DNA reads as TGTGCCAGCAGCTTGACAGGGGATCCCCATTCACCCCTCCACTTT. The chain uses TRBV7-2 and TRBJ1-6; 8 bases are shared with TRBD1. The CDR3 is 15 amino acids. Germline lookup yields CDR1 SGHTA and CDR2 FQGNSA. J gave up 8 bases and V 3 bases, and 6 bases lay outside the gene matches.

The CDR3 reads CASRLAGGPKEQYF. The CDR3 nucleotides are TGTGCCAGCAGACTAGCGGGAGGGCCGAAGGAGCAGTACTTC. This chain uses TRBV5-4 with TRBJ2-7; the match to TRBD2 covers 13 bases. Per the germline V gene, CDR1 is SGHNT and CDR2 is YYREEE (reference sequence). The J segment lost 7 bases and the V segment lost 5 bases, leaving 6 bases of the junction unmatched. The CDR3 consists of 14 residues. Using reference TRBV5-4 and TRBJ2-7 for the parts outside the CDR3, the full variable domain is ETGVTQSPTHLIKTRGQQVTLRCSSQSGHNTVSWYQQALGQGPQFIFQYYREEENGRGNFPPRFSGLQFPNYSSELNVNALELDDSALYLCASRLAGGPKEQYFGPGTRLTVT.

The V call is TRBV7-2, the J call TRBJ2-7, with TRBD2 identical over 12 bases. This CDR3 is built from 17 residues. CDR1 and CDR2 from the germline V gene are SGHTA and FQGNSA. V lost 1 base, J lost 0 bases, and 4 bases stayed unmatched. The CDR3 DNA reads as TGTGCCAGCAGCTTAGGGACTAGCGGGACCTACTCCTACGAGCAGTACTTC. This encodes CASSLGTSGTYSYEQYF.

The gene calls are TRBV19 and TRBJ1-2; 7 positions match TRBD1. Germline CDR1 LNHDA, CDR2 SQIVND (reference sequence). V shed 9 bases, J shed 5 bases, and the junction held 6 bases outside the gene matches. The CDR3 extends over 12 amino acids. In nucleotides, the CDR3 is TGTGCCAGCTCTTTACAGGGGTATGGCTACACCTTC. It yields the protein CASSLQGYGYTF.

The chain employs TRBV6-1 and TRBJ1-3; a weak D match, TRBD1 (5 bases). CDR1 is MNHNS and CDR2 is SASEGT in the germline V gene. The V end lost 6 bases, the J end lost 0 bases, and 12 bases lay between the germline ends. The CDR3 runs to 15 residues. Written as DNA, the CDR3 is TGTGCCAGCAGCCGGGGGAGCGTCTCTGGAAACACCATATATTTT. Protein sequence: CASSRGSVSGNTIYF.

The chain is built from TRBV7-9 and TRBJ1-6, with 8 bases that match TRBD1. CDR3 length: 15 amino acids. With V trimmed by 1 base and J by 9 bases, 5 bases remained unmatched. CDR1 and CDR2 (germline): SEHNR, FQNEAQ (reference sequence). CDR3 region: CASSLGDRSSSPLHF. The DNA for the CDR3 is TGTGCCAGCAGCTTAGGGGACAGGTCAAGTTCACCCCTCCACTTT.

V and J are TRBV6-5 and TRBJ2-7; 10 nucleotides agree with TRBD2. In germline, CDR1 is MNHEY, CDR2 SVGAGI. This CDR3 has 15 amino acids. V was pared by 2 bases and J by 3 bases, with 4 bases of the junction left unmatched. The CDR3 here is CASSYRLAGVYEQYF. As DNA, the CDR3 is TGTGCCAGCAGTTACAGGCTAGCGGGAGTCTACGAGCAGTACTTC.

The chain has TRBV5-1 and TRBJ2-7, with 7 nucleotides matching TRBD1. The junction had 6 bases not matched to a gene; V was cut back by 1 base and J by 2 bases. CDR1 is SGHRS, CDR2 YFSETQ, per germline. This CDR3 is built from 15 residues. CDR3 in amino acids: CASSLSKGAPYEQYF. CDR3 coding DNA: TGCGCCAGCAGCTTGAGTAAGGGGGCCCCCTACGAGCAGTACTTC.

The V call is TRBV2, the J call TRBJ1-5; no definite D call. Per the germline V gene, CDR1 is SNHLY and CDR2 is FYNNEI. Trimming removed 4 bases at V and 7 bases at J, with 14 bases between. CDR3 size: 14 residues. This CDR3 is CASSVEGTGQPQHF. CDR3 DNA: TGTGCCAGCAGTGTGGAAGGCACCGGGCAGCCCCAGCATTTT. Full variable domain (missing parts from reference TRBV2 and TRBJ1-5): EPEVTQTPSHQVTQMGQEVILRCVPISNHLYFYWYRQILGQKVEFLVSFYNNEISEKSEIFDDQFSVERPDGSNFTLKIRSTKLEDSAMYFCASSVEGTGQPQHFGDGTRLSIL.

V usage is TRBV27 and J usage is TRBJ2-3; 8 nucleotides agree with TRBD1. CDR1 is MNHEY and CDR2 is SMNVEV in the germline V gene (reference sequence). J lost 3 bases, V lost 5 bases, and 7 bases had no gene match. CDR3 size: 15 residues. The CDR3 sequence is CASSPDRGRTDTQYF. For the CDR3, the DNA is TGTGCCAGCAGTCCAGACAGGGGAAGGACAGATACGCAGTATTTT.

The genes are TRBV25-1 and TRBJ2-1, with a tentative D call TRBD1 (6 bases). Germline values: CDR1 MGHDK, CDR2 SYGVNS. The CDR3 sequence is 15 residues long. Trimming removed 2 bases at V and 12 bases at J, with 20 bases between. DNA of the CDR3: TGTGCCAGCAGTGAAGGGCTAGGAGCTGGCAGGGGGCAGTTCTTC. It translates to CASSEGLGAGRGQFF.

The gene calls are TRBV9 and TRBJ1-1; tentatively, D is TRBD1 (5 bases). The CDR3 is 14 residues long. Germline-derived CDR1 and CDR2 are SGDLS and YYNGEE. V dropped 0 bases and J dropped 8 bases, with 14 bases sitting between them. CDR3 sequence: CASSVGQVGTEAFF. CDR3 bases: TGTGCCAGCAGCGTAGGCCAGGTGGGGACGGAAGCTTTCTTT.

DNA for the CDR3: TGTGCCTGGACCACAGGGCTAGCGGGGTACAATGAGCAGTTCTTC. Translating gives CAWTTGLAGYNEQFF. This chain connects TRBV30 to TRBJ2-1, with 9 bases lining up with TRBD2. The V gene end was trimmed by 4 bases and the J gene end by 4 bases; junction bases not matched to a gene: 8. Per germline, CDR1 GTSNPN and CDR2 SVGIG (reference sequence). This CDR3 contains 15 residues.

This chain joins TRBV30 and TRBJ2-1; TRBD1 matches at 7 bases. The CDR3 spans 12 residues. Trimming took 1 base from V and 12 from J; bases not matched to a gene: 6. Germline CDR1 and CDR2: GTSNPN and SVGIG (reference sequence). CDR3 in DNA: TGTGCCTGGAGTGGACAGGGTGCTGTGCAGTTCTTC. Translated, it gives CAWSGQGAVQFF. Together with reference TRBV30 and TRBJ2-1, the CDR3 gives the full variable domain: SQTIHQWPATLVQPVGSPLSLECTVEGTSNPNLYWYRQAAGRGLQLLFYSVGIGQISSEVPQNLSASRPQDRQFILSSKKLLLSDSGFYLCAWSGQGAVQFFGPGTRLTVL.

J is TRBJ2-5 and V is TRBV11-3, with D tentatively TRBD1 or TRBD2 (5 bases each). Per germline, CDR1 SGHNT and CDR2 YENEEA. The CDR3 has 16 residues. Between the trimmed V and J ends, which lost 1 base and 1 base, there was a span of 13 bases. This CDR3 is CASSLGSEGIQETQYF. CDR3 DNA sequence: TGTGCCAGCAGCTTAGGTAGTGAGGGGATCCAAGAGACCCAGTACTTC.

The chain combines TRBV29-1 with TRBJ1-3; no clear D gene. CDR1 and CDR2 (germline): SQVTM, ANQGSEA. The CDR3 contains 12 residues. V was shortened by 0 bases and J by 4 bases, with 4 bases between the two germline ends. The CDR3 reads CSVEDPGNTIYF. Written as DNA, the CDR3 is TGCAGCGTTGAAGATCCAGGAAACACCATATATTTT.

The chain has TRBV9 and TRBJ1-6; 10 nucleotides match TRBD1. This CDR3 is built from 15 residues. V lost 3 bases to trimming and J lost 8 bases; unmatched junction nucleotides: 5. In germline, CDR1 is SGDLS, CDR2 YYNGEE. This CDR3 reads CASSEGQGGDSPLHF. DNA for the CDR3: TGTGCCAGCAGCGAAGGACAGGGGGGAGATTCACCCCTCCACTTT.

The CDR3 bases are TGTGCCAGCAGCTTGCAGCGGGGGGCCTCCTACGAGCAGTACTTC. Translation: CASSLQRGASYEQYF. The chain couples TRBV5-6 to TRBJ2-7, with 9 bases aligning to TRBD2. J gave up 0 bases and V 1 base, and 2 bases lay outside the gene matches. This CDR3 has 15 amino acids. Looked up from germline, CDR1 is SGHDT and CDR2 is YYEEEE. The full variable domain, its missing parts supplied by reference TRBV5-6 and TRBJ2-7, is DAGVTQSPTHLIKTRGQQVTLRCSPKSGHDTVSWYQQALGQGPQFIFQYYEEEERQRGNFPDRFSGHQFPNYSSELNVNALLLGDSALYLCASSLQRGASYEQYFGPGTRLTVT.

This chain connects TRBV19 to TRBJ1-1; D remains ambiguous. Deletions cut 1 base from V and 0 bases from J, with 12 bases between. Germline V gene sequence: CDR1 LNHDA, CDR2 SQIVND (reference sequence). This CDR3 has 16 residues. CDR3 sequence reads: CASSIVPGGLNTEAFF. In nucleotides, the CDR3 is TGTGCCAGTAGTATAGTGCCAGGAGGTTTGAACACTGAAGCTTTCTTT.

V and J are TRBV27 and TRBJ1-4; D unclear. Between the trimmed V and J ends, which lost 3 bases and 4 bases, there was a span of 9 bases. The germline V gene encodes CDR1 MNHEY and CDR2 SMNVEV (reference sequence). This CDR3 has 14 residues. CDR3 DNA: TGTGCCAGCAGTTTTTCAGGACTTAATGAAAAACTGTTTTTT. This encodes CASSFSGLNEKLFF.